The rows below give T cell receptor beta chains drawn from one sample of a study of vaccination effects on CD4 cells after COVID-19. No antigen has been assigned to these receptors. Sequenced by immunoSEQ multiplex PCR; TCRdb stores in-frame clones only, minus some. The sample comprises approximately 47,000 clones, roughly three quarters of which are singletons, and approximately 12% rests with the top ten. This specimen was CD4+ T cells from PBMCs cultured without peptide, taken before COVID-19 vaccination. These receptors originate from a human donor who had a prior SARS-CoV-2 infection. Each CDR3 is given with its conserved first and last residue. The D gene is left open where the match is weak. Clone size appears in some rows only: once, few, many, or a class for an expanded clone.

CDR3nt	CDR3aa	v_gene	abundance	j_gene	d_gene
TGTGCTAGCAGCGGAGGACCTCGGGAGACCCAGTACTTC	CASSGGPRETQYF	TRBV7-7	-	TRBJ2-5	-
TGCGCCAGCAGCCAAGAGCTTTCCAGGGGGGGGGTTTTTACTGAAGCTTTCTTT	CASSQELSRGGVFTEAFF	TRBV4-3	once	TRBJ1-1	TRBD1
TGTGCCAGCACCAGCGACAGGGGCACAACTGGAAACACCATATATTTT	CASTSDRGTTGNTIYF	TRBV2	few	TRBJ1-3	TRBD1
TGTGCCAGCAGTTACTTTACTAGCACAGATACGCAGTATTTT	CASSYFTSTDTQYF	TRBV6-6	-	TRBJ2-3	-
TGTGCCAGCAGCTCCGGGACTCTCTACACCGGGGAGCTGTTTTTT	CASSSGTLYTGELFF	TRBV5-4	-	TRBJ2-2	-
TGTGCCAGCAGCTTATCGGGCAGCGGGGAAAAACTGTTTTTT	CASSLSGSGEKLFF	TRBV7-9	-	TRBJ1-4	-
TGTGCCAGCAGTTGGGGGACGGGGCAAGAGACCCAGTACTTC	CASSWGTGQETQYF	TRBV27	once	TRBJ2-5	-
TGCGCCAGCAGCTTGGATCCGAGAGATGAGCAGTTCTTC	CASSLDPRDEQFF	TRBV5-1	once	TRBJ2-1	-
TGTGCCAGCAGCTTACTGGGACAGAATTCACCCCTCCACTTT	CASSLLGQNSPLHF	TRBV7-3	-	TRBJ1-6	TRBD1
TGTGCCAGCAGTTACTCCAGGGGGCCCGGGAACACCATATATTTT	CASSYSRGPGNTIYF	TRBV6-5	-	TRBJ1-3	TRBD1
TGTGCCAGCAGAGGTGAGGGAGGTTTTCTTCAGTACTTC	CASRGEGGFLQYF	TRBV2	once	TRBJ2-4	-
TGTGCCAGCAGTGAACGGCTAAGCACAGATACGCAGTATTTT	CASSERLSTDTQYF	TRBV2	few	TRBJ2-3	-
TGTGCCAGCAGTTTGGGCGGGGCGGGCTACGAGCAGTACTTC	CASSLGGAGYEQYF	TRBV6-5	-	TRBJ2-7	-
TGTGCCAGCTCACCCCCCTCGGCCGGTCTTTGGGAGCTGTTTTTT	CASSPPSAGLWELFF	TRBV18	-	TRBJ2-2	-
TGTGCCAGCAGCTTAGAAGCAGCCCTCGGGGAGCAGTTCTTC	CASSLEAALGEQFF	TRBV7-8	-	TRBJ2-1	-
TGTGCCAGCAGTTATACTACCCCTGGGGCCAACGTCCTGACTTTC	CASSYTTPGANVLTF	TRBV6-2/TRBV6-3	-	TRBJ2-6	-
TGTGCCAGCAGCCAAGAGGGAGGCTCCGCGCAGTATTTT	CASSQEGGSAQYF	TRBV3-1/TRBV3-2	-	TRBJ2-3	-
TGCGCCAGCAGCCAAGACAGAATCCCCTCTGGGGCCAACGTCCTGACTTTC	CASSQDRIPSGANVLTF	TRBV4-3	-	TRBJ2-6	-
TGCAGTTATGAAGACGCTGGGACCCAGTACTTC	CSYEDAGTQYF	TRBV20-1	-	TRBJ2-5	-
TGTGCCAGCAGCCCGGGGGCCCTTTATGGCTACACCTTC	CASSPGALYGYTF	TRBV6-4	-	TRBJ1-2	-
TGCGCCAGCAGCTTCAGGGATAACTATAATTCACCCCTCCACTTT	CASSFRDNYNSPLHF	TRBV5-1	once	TRBJ1-6	-
TGTGCCAGCAGTTTCTCCTACGAGCAGTACTTC	CASSFSYEQYF	TRBV6-2/TRBV6-3	-	TRBJ2-7	-
TGTGCCAGCAGTGAATACAGGAAGGAGACCCAGTACTTC	CASSEYRKETQYF	TRBV2	once	TRBJ2-5	-
TGTGCCAGCAGCCCCGGCGCAGGGAGGAACACTGAAGCTTTCTTT	CASSPGAGRNTEAFF	TRBV5-6	few	TRBJ1-1	-
TGTGCCAGCAGGGAGGGACTAGCGGAGAGCACAGATACGCAGTATTTT	CASREGLAESTDTQYF	TRBV2	-	TRBJ2-3	TRBD2
TGCGCCAGCAGCCGTCTAGCGGCCTCAGACAATGAGCAGTTCTTC	CASSRLAASDNEQFF	TRBV5-1	-	TRBJ2-1	TRBD2